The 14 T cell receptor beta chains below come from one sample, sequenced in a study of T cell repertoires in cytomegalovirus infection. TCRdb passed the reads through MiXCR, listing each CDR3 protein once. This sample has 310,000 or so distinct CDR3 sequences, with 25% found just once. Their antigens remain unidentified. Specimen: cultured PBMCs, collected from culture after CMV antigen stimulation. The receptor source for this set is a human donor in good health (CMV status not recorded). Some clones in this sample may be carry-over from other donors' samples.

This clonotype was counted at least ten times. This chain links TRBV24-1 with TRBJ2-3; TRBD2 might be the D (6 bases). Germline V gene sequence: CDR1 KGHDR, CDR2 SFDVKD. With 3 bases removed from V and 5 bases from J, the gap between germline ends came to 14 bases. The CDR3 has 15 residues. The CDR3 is CATSDGTLGGDTQYF. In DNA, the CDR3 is TGTGCCACCAGTGATGGGACCCTCGGGGGAGATACGCAGTATTTT.

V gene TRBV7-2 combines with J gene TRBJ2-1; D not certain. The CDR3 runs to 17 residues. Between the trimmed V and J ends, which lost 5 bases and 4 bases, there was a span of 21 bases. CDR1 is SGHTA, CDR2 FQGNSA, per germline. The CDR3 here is CASSRQWNRQPYNEQFF. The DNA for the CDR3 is TGTGCCAGCAGCCGTCAATGGAACCGCCAACCTTACAATGAGCAGTTCTTC. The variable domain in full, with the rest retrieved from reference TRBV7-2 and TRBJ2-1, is GAGVSQSPSNKVTEKGKDVELRCDPISGHTALYWYRQSLGQGLEFLIYFQGNSAPDKSGLPSDRFSAERTGGSVSTLTIQRTQQEDSAVYLCASSRQWNRQPYNEQFFGPGTRLTVL.

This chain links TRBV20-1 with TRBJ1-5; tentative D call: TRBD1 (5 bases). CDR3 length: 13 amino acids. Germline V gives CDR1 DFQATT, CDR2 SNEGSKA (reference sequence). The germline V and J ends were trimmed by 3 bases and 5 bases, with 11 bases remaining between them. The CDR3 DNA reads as TGCAGTGCTAGCCACGGGGGGGATCAGCCCCAGCATTTT. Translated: CSASHGGDQPQHF.

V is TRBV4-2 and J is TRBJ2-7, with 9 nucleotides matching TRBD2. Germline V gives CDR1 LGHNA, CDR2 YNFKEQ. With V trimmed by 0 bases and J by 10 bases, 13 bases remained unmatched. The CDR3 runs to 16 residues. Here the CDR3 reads CASSQDGRGAGGPQYF. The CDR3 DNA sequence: TGTGCCAGCAGCCAAGATGGTCGTGGGGCGGGAGGGCCACAGTACTTC.

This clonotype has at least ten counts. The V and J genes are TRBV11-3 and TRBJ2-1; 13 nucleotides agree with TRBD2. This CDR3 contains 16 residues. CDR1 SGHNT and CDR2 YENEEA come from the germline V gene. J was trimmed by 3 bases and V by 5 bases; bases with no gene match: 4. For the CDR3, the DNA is TGTGCCAGCAGCAGGGGACTAGCGGGATACTACAATGAGCAGTTCTTC. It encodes CASSRGLAGYYNEQFF.

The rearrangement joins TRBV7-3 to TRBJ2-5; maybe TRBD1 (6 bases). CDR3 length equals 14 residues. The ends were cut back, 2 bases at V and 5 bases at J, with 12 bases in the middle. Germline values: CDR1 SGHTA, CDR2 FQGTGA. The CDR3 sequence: CASSLPDRKETQYF. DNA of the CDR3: TGTGCCAGCAGCTTACCGGACAGAAAGGAGACCCAGTACTTC.

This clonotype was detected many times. The CDR3 spells CASSLDRVKNIQYF. The CDR3 DNA is TGTGCCAGCAGCTTAGATCGGGTCAAAAACATTCAGTACTTC. This chain connects TRBV7-2 to TRBJ2-4, with no clear D. The CDR3 covers 14 residues. The ends were cut back, 1 base at V and 3 bases at J, with 7 bases in the middle. The V gene's germline CDR1 is SGHTA and CDR2 FQGNSA. Variable domain in full (rest from reference TRBV7-2 and TRBJ2-4): GAGVSQSPSNKVTEKGKDVELRCDPISGHTALYWYRQSLGQGLEFLIYFQGNSAPDKSGLPSDRFSAERTGGSVSTLTIQRTQQEDSAVYLCASSLDRVKNIQYFGAGTRLSVL.

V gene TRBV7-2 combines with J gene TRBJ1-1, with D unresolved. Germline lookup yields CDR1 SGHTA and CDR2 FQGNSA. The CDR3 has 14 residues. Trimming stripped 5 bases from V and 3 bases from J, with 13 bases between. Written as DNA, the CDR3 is TGTGCCAGCAGCCGACGCTTGGTGGACACTGAAGCTTTCTTT. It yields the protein CASSRRLVDTEAFF. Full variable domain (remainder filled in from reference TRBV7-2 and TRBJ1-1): GAGVSQSPSNKVTEKGKDVELRCDPISGHTALYWYRQSLGQGLEFLIYFQGNSAPDKSGLPSDRFSAERTGGSVSTLTIQRTQQEDSAVYLCASSRRLVDTEAFFGQGTRLTVV.

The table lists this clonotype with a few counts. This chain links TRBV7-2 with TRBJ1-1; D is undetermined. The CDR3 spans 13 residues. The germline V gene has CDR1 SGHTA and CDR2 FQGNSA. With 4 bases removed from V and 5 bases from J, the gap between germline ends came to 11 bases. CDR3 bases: TGTGCCAGCAGCTCCCTCCCCCAGACTGAAGCTTTCTTT. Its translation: CASSSLPQTEAFF.

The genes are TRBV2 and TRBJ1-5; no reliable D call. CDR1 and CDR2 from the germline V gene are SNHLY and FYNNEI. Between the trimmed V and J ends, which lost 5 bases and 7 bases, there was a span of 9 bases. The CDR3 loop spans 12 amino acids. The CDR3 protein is CASSRRVQPQHF. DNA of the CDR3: TGTGCCAGCAGTCGAAGAGTACAGCCCCAGCATTTT.

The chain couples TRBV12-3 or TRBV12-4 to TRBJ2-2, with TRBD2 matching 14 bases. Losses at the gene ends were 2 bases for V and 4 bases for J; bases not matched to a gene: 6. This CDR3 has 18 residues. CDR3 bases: TGTGCCAGCAGTTTAAAGACTAGCGGGAGGGCGGGCACCGGGGAGCTGTTTTTT. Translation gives CASSLKTSGRAGTGELFF.

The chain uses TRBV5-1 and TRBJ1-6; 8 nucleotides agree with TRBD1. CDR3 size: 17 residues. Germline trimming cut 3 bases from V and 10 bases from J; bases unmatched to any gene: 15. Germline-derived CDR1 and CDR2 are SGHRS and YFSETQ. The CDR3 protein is CASSYPGQDVSVSPLHF. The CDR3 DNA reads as TGCGCCAGCAGCTATCCGGGACAGGATGTATCGGTATCACCCCTCCACTTT.

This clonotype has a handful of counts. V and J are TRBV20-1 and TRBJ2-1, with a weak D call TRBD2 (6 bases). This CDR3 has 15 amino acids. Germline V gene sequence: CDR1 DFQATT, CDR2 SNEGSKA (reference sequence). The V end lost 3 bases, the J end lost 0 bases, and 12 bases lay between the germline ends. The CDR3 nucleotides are TGCAGTGCTAGGGCTAGCGACAGCTCCTACAATGAGCAGTTCTTC. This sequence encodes CSARASDSSYNEQFF.

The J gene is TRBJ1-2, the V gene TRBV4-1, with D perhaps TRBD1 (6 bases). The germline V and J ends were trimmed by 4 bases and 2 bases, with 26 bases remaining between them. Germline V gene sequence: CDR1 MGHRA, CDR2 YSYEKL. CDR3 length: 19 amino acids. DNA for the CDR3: TGCGCCAGCAGCCCGGGCCCAGCAAATCCCGAGGGGGGGAACTATGGCTACACCTTC. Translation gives CASSPGPANPEGGNYGYTF.